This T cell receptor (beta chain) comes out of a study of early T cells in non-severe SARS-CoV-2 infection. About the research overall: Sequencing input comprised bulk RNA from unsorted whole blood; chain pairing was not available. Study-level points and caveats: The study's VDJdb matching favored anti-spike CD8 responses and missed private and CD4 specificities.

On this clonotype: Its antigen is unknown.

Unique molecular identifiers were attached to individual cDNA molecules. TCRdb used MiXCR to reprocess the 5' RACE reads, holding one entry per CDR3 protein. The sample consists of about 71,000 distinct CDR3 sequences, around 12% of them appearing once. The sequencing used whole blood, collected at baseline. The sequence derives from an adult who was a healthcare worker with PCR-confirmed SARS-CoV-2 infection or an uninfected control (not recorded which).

The CDR3 reads CASSRYVDTQYF. Written as DNA, the CDR3 is TGTGCCAGCAGCAGATACGTAGATACGCAGTATTTT. The chain employs TRBV7-8 and TRBJ2-3; no definite D call. The CDR3 covers 12 residues. Germline CDR1 reads SGHVS; CDR2 reads FQNEAQ. V lost 5 bases to trimming and J lost 5 bases, with 8 bases between them.